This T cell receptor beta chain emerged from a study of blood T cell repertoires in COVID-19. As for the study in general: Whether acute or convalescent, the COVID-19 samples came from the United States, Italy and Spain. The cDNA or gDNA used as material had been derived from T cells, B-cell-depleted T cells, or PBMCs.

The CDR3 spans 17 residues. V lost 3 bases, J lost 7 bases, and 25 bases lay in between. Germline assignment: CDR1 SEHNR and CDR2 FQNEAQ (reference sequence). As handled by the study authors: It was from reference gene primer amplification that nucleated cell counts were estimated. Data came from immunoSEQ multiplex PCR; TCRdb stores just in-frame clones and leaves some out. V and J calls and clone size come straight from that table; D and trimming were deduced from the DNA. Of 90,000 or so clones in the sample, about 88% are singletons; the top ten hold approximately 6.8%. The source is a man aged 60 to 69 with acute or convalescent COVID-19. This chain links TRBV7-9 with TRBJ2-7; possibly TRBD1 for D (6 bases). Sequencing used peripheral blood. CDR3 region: CASSLKALGTPNSEQYF. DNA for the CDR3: TGTGCCAGCAGCTTGAAGGCGTTGGGGACACCCAATTCGGAGCAGTACTTC.